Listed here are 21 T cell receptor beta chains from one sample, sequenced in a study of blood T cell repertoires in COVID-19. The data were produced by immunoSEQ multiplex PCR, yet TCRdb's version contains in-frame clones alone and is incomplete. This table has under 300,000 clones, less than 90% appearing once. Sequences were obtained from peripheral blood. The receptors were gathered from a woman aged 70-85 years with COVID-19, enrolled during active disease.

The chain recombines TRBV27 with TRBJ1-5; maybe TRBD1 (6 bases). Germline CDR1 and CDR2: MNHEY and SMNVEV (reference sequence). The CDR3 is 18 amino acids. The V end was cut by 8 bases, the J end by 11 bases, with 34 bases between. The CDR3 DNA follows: TGTGCCAGCCAGGGGCTTCTGGGTAGGGCCCCTACGATAGCAGCCCAGCATTTT. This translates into CASQGLLGRAPTIAAQHF.

The CDR3 DNA sequence: TGTGCCAGCAGTCGGGACAGGAGGGAGACCCAGTACTTC. Amino acids: CASSRDRRETQYF. The chain recombines TRBV12-3 or TRBV12-4 with TRBJ2-5; 8 bases are a match to TRBD1. The CDR3 totals 13 residues. V lost 5 bases and J lost 5; bases outside the gene matches: 4.

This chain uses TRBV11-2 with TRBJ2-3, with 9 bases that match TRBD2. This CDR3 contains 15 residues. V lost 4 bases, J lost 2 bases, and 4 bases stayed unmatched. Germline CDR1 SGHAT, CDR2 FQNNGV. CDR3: CASSYGTSTTDTQYF. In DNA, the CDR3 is TGTGCCAGCAGCTACGGGACTAGCACCACAGATACGCAGTATTTT.

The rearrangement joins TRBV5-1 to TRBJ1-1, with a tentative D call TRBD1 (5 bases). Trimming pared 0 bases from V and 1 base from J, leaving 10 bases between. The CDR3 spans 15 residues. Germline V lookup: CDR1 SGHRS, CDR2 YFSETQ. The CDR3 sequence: CASSLAIGANTEAFF. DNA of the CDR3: TGCGCCAGCAGCTTGGCAATAGGGGCGAACACTGAAGCTTTCTTT.

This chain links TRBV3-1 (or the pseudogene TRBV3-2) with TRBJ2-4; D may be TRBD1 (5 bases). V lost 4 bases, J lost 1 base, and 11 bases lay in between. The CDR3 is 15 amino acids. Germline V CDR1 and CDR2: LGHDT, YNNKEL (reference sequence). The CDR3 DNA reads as TGTGCCAGCAGCCGGGGCGAATTGGCCAAAAACATTCAGTACTTC. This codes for CASSRGELAKNIQYF.

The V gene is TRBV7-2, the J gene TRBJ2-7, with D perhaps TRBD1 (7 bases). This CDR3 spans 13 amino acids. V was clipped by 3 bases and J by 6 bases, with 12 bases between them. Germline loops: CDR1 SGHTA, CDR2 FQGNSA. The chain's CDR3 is CASSFNRGLEQYF. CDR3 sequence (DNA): TGTGCCAGCAGCTTCAACAGGGGACTCGAGCAGTACTTC.

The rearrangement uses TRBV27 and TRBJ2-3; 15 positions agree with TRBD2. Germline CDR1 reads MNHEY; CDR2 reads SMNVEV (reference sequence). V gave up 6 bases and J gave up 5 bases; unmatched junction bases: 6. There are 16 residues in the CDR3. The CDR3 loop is CASSRGLAGGQDTQYF. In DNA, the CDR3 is TGTGCCAGCAGCCGAGGACTAGCGGGGGGGCAAGATACGCAGTATTTT.

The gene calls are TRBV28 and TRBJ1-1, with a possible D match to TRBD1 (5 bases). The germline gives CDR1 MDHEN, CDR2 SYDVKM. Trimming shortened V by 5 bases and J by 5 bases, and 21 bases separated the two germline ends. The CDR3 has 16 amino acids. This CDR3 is CASSLTGTQRGTEAFF. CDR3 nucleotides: TGTGCCAGCAGTCTTACCGGGACTCAAAGAGGGACTGAAGCTTTCTTT.

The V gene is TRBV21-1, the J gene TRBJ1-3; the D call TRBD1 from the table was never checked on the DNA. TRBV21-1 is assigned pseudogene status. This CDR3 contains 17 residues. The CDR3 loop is CASSNDDRGVSGNTIYF. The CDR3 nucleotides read TGTGCCAGCAGCAACGATGACAGGGGTGTATCTGGAAACACCATATATTTT.

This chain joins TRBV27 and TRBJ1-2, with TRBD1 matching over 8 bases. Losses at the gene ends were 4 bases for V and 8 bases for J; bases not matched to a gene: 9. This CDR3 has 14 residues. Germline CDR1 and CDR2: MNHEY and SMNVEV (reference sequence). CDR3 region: CASSSWTGSFGYTF. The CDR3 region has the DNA TGTGCCAGCAGTTCATGGACAGGGTCTTTCGGCTACACCTTC.

This chain's CDR3 is CASKEDRRNEQFF. DNA for the CDR3: TGTGCCAGTAAAGAAGACAGAAGGAATGAGCAGTTCTTC. The chain couples TRBV19 to TRBJ2-1; D might be TRBD1 (5 bases). From germline, CDR1 is LNHDA and CDR2 SQIVND (reference sequence). V lost 7 bases to trimming and J lost 7 bases, with 14 bases between them. This CDR3 contains 13 residues.

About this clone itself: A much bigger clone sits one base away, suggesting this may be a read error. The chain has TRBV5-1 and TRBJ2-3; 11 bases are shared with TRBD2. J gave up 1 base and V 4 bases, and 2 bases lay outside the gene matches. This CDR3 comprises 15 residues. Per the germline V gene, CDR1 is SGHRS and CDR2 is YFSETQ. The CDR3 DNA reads TGCGCCAGCAGCCAACTAGCGGGGGGCACAGATACGCAGTATTTT. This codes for CASSQLAGGTDTQYF.

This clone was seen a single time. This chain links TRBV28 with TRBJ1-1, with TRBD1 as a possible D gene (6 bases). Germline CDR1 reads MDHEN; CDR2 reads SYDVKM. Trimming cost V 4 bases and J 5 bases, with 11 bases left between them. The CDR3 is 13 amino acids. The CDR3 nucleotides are TGTGCCAGCAGTTGGAACAGGGAAACTGAAGCTTTCTTT. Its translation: CASSWNRETEAFF.

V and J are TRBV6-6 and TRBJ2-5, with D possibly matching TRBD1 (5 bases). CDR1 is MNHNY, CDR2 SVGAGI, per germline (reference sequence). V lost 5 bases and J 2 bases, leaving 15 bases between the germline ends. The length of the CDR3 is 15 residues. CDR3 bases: TGTGCCAGCAGTCCAAGGGGCCAGGTACAAGAGACCCAGTACTTC. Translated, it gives CASSPRGQVQETQYF.

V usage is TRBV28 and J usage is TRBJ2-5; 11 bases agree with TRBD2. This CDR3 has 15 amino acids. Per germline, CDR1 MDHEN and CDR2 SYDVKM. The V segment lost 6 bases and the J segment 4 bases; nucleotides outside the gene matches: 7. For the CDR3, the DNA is TGTGCCAGCAGCCTAGCGGGGGGCGGATCAGAGACCCAGTACTTC. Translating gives CASSLAGGGSETQYF.

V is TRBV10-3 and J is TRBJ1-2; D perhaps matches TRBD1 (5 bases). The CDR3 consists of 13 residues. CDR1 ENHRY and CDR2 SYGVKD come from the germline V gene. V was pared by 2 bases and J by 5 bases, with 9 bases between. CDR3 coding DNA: TGTGCCATCAGTGAGGGTAGGGGATATGGCTACACCTTC. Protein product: CAISEGRGYGYTF.

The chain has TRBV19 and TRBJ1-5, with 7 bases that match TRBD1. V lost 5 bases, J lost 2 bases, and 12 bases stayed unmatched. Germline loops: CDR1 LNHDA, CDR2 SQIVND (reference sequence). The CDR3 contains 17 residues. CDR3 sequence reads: CASSSFSGGGGNQPQHF. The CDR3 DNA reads TGTGCCAGTAGTTCCTTTTCAGGGGGTGGGGGCAATCAGCCCCAGCATTTT. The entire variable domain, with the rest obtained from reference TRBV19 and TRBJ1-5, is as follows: DGGITQSPKYLFRKEGQNVTLSCEQNLNHDAMYWYRQDPGQGLRLIYYSQIVNDFQKGDIAEGYSVSREKKESFPLTVTSAQKNPTAFYLCASSSFSGGGGNQPQHFGDGTRLSIL.

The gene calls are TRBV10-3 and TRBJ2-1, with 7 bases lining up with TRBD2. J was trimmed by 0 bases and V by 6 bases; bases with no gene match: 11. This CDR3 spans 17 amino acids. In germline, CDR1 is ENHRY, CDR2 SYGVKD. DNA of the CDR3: TGTGCCATCAGCTCCCAGGTCGGGGGGAGCTCCTACAATGAGCAGTTCTTC. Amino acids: CAISSQVGGSSYNEQFF.

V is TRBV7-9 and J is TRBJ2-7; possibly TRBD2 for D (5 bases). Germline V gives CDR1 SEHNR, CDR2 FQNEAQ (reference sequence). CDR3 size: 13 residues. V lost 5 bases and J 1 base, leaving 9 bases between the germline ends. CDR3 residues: CASSPGESYEQYF. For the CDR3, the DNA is TGTGCCAGCAGCCCCGGGGAATCCTACGAGCAGTACTTC. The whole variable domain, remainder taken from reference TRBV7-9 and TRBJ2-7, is DTGVSQNPRHKITKRGQNVTFRCDPISEHNRLYWYRQTLGQGPEFLTYFQNEAQLEKSRLLSDRFSAERPKGSFSTLEIQRTEQGDSAMYLCASSPGESYEQYFGPGTRLTVT.

The CDR3 here is CASSLDRHTGELFF. The DNA for the CDR3 is TGTGCCAGCAGCTTGGACAGACACACCGGGGAGCTGTTTTTT. The chain joins TRBV7-2 to TRBJ2-2; a weak D match, TRBD1 (6 bases). The CDR3 spans 14 residues. The germline V gene encodes CDR1 SGHTA and CDR2 FQGNSA. The ends were cut back, 3 bases at V and 3 bases at J, with 8 bases in the middle.

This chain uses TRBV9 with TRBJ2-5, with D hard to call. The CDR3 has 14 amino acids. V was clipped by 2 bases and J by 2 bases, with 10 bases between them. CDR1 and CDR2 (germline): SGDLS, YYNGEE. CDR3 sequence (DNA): TGTGCCAGCAGCGTTGCGGTTGGACAAGAGACCCAGTACTTC. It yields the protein CASSVAVGQETQYF.